Presented here are 11 T cell receptor beta chains from one specimen sequenced in a study of T cell clones after liver transplantation. Profiled with immunoSEQ multiplex PCR; TCRdb holds only in-frame clones, not every one. The data contain roughly 80,000 clones, around four fifths of them singletons. Sequences were derived from CD4+ T cells from blood, sampled at the 22-month timepoint. These receptors came from a human patient who received a liver transplant. The T cells may come from the graft donor.

This rearrangement joins TRBV19 to TRBJ1-5, with TRBD1 as a possible D gene (6 bases). CDR3 size: 15 residues. V was trimmed by 9 bases and J by 4 bases, leaving 19 bases between them. Per the germline V gene, CDR1 is LNHDA and CDR2 is SQIVND (reference sequence). CDR3 in DNA: TGTGCCAGCAGCGCGAACTCAGGGGCGAATCAGCCCCAGCATTTT. Translated, it gives CASSANSGANQPQHF.

The chain has TRBV4-2 and TRBJ1-3; the D gene is possibly TRBD1 (5 bases). Trimming took off 2 bases at V and 0 bases at J, with 14 bases between the two ends. Germline values: CDR1 LGHNA, CDR2 YNFKEQ. CDR3 length: 17 residues. Written as DNA, the CDR3 is TGTGCCAGCAGCCAATCAACTCCGACAGTCTCTGGAAACACCATATATTTT. It encodes CASSQSTPTVSGNTIYF.

The rearrangement links TRBV9 to TRBJ2-3; TRBD2 aligns across 9 bases. Losses at the gene ends were 4 bases for V and 10 bases for J; bases not matched to a gene: 13. CDR1 is SGDLS, CDR2 YYNGEE, per germline. This CDR3 is built from 15 residues. CDR3 nucleotide sequence: TGTGCCAGCAGCCCGACGACTAGCGGAGGGGACGCGCAGTATTTT. Protein: CASSPTTSGGDAQYF.

The gene calls are TRBV6-5 and TRBJ2-5, with D possibly called TRBD1 or TRBD2 (6 bases each). With 5 bases removed from V and 5 bases from J, the gap between germline ends came to 18 bases. CDR1 is MNHEY, CDR2 SVGAGI, per germline. CDR3 length equals 15 residues. The CDR3 reads CASSVSRVGGETQYF. The CDR3, as DNA: TGTGCCAGCAGTGTCTCGCGGGTAGGGGGGGAGACCCAGTACTTC.

V and J are TRBV7-9 and TRBJ2-2; D is ambiguous. The CDR3 sequence is 13 residues long. CDR1 is SEHNR, CDR2 FQNEAQ, per germline (reference sequence). Trimming cost V 3 bases and J 4 bases, with 6 bases left between them. CDR3 sequence (DNA): TGTGCCAGCAGCTTCCAATCCACCGGGGAGCTGTTTTTT. It specifies CASSFQSTGELFF.

The V gene is TRBV19, the J gene TRBJ1-3, with D possibly matching TRBD1 (6 bases). V dropped 4 bases and J dropped 2 bases, with 9 bases sitting between them. This CDR3 region has 14 residues. Germline loops: CDR1 LNHDA, CDR2 SQIVND (reference sequence). The CDR3 region has the DNA TGTGCCAGTAGTAGCCAGGGGCCTGGAAACACCATATATTTT. Its translation is CASSSQGPGNTIYF.

The chain carries TRBV4-1 and TRBJ2-7; a possible D gene is TRBD1 (6 bases). The CDR3 is made up of 14 amino acids. V was clipped by 3 bases and J by 5 bases, with 14 bases between them. The germline gives CDR1 MGHRA, CDR2 YSYEKL. The CDR3 loop is CASSHTGLENEQYF. As DNA, the CDR3 is TGCGCCAGCAGCCACACAGGGTTGGAAAACGAGCAGTACTTC.

This chain connects TRBV7-9 to TRBJ2-4; 10 nucleotides match TRBD1. The length of the CDR3 is 14 residues. V lost 1 base and J lost 13; bases outside the gene matches: 7. Per germline, CDR1 SEHNR and CDR2 FQNEAQ (reference sequence). The CDR3 loop is CASSLVPDRGIQYF. The CDR3 DNA is TGTGCCAGCAGCTTAGTGCCGGACAGGGGGATCCAGTACTTC.

This clone turned up a few times. The chain has TRBV10-3 and TRBJ1-1, with D perhaps TRBD1 (5 bases). V lost 2 bases and J lost 11, with 9 bases in between. Germline CDR1 reads ENHRY; CDR2 reads SYGVKD. This CDR3 is built from 11 residues. CDR3 nucleotides: TGTGCCATCAGTGAGCAAGGGGCCGCTTTCTTT. Amino acid sequence: CAISEQGAAFF.

This chain uses TRBV6-6 with TRBJ2-1, with 8 nucleotides matching TRBD1. Losses at the gene ends were 6 bases for V and 2 bases for J; bases not matched to a gene: 9. The CDR3 runs to 16 residues. CDR1 MNHNY and CDR2 SVGAGI come from the germline V gene (reference sequence). DNA for the CDR3: TGTGCCAGCAGACCCGGACAGGGAAAAGCCTACAATGAGCAGTTCTTC. The encoded protein is CASRPGQGKAYNEQFF.

This rearrangement joins TRBV5-1 to TRBJ2-3; D ambiguous. Trimming pared 7 bases from V and 2 bases from J, leaving 8 bases between. This CDR3 has 12 amino acids. Germline CDR1 SGHRS, CDR2 YFSETQ. The DNA of the CDR3 is TGCGCCAGCTCCGGTAACACAGATACGCAGTATTTT. Residues: CASSGNTDTQYF.